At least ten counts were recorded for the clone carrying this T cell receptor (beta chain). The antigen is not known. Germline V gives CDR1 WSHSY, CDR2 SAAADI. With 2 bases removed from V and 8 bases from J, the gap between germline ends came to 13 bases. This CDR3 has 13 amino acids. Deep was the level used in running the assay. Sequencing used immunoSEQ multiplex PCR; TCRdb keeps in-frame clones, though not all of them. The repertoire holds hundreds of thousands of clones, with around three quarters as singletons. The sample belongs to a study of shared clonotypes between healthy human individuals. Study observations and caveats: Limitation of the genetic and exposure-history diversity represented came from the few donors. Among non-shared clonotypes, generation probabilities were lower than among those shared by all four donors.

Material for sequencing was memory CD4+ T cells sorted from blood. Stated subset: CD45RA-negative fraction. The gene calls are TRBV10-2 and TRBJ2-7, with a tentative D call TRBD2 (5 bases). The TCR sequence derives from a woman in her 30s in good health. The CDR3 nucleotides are TGCGCCAGCAGTGAGAGAACTAGTCTCAAGCAGTACTTC. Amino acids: CASSERTSLKQYF.